This section outlines one TCR beta chain sequence together with its context. As the sequencing template, cDNA was produced by extracting RNA and reverse transcribing it. Sequencing used immunoSEQ multiplex PCR; TCRdb keeps in-frame clones, though not all of them. The table records some 190,000 clones, around 49% of them present only once. CDR1 and CDR2 from the germline V gene are SQVTM and ANQGSEA. The CDR3 contains 15 residues. Trimming removed 2 bases at V and 2 bases at J, with 12 bases between. The sample belongs to a study of CD8+ T cells in alopecia areata. Treatment given: oral pan-JAK inhibitor, 5-10 mg twice daily.

This TCR was recovered from a human donor with alopecia areata. The chain combines TRBV29-1 with TRBJ2-2; D gene unclear. Source: CD8+ T cells sorted from blood, taken at approximately week 51, from a patient treated with tofacitinib. The CDR3 nucleotides are TGCAGCGTTGAACGCGCAGGTTCCAACACCGGGGAGCTGTTTTTT. This translates into CSVERAGSNTGELFF.